The clone carrying this TCR beta chain has just a few counts. Out of unsorted whole blood came the blood RNA, and germline DNA was extracted as well. Synthesis of TCR beta cDNA was carried out from 500 ng total RNA with a constant-region primer. Investigators got TCR beta libraries out of three nested multiplex PCR rounds, done with slightly modified ARM-PCR. Two initial PCR rounds of around 10 cycles each paired TRBV1-TRBV30 forward primers with a C-beta reverse primer. TCRdb re-derived calls from the multiplex PCR reads in MiXCR, one entry per CDR3 protein. The sample yields about 180,000 distinct CDR3 sequences, 50% to 75% seen once. This record comes from a study of tumor-infiltrating lymphocytes in primary liver carcinoma. The CDR3 is 11 residues long. Germline V lookup: CDR1 ENHRY, CDR2 SYGVKD. V lost 3 bases and J lost 5, with 3 bases in between.

Sequenced sample: peripheral blood. V gene TRBV10-3 combines with J gene TRBJ2-3; D is unclear. The TCR was taken from a man aged 40-55 years with primary liver carcinoma and hepatitis B virus infection. The CDR3 nucleotides are TGTGCCATCAGTGAACGAGATACGCAGTATTTT. Its protein product is CAISERDTQYF.